The 14 T cell receptor beta chains presented below share a single source sample, sequenced in a study of T cells after posttransplantation cyclophosphamide. Some clones are missing from TCRdb's copy, which holds only in-frame ones; the method was immunoSEQ multiplex PCR. The data show tens of thousands of clones, with none appearing a single time. Sequenced input: PBMCs. Receptors were obtained from a woman aged 25 to 39 in good health and a related stem cell transplant donor.

Ten or more counts support this clone. The V and J genes are TRBV2 and TRBJ2-4; D perhaps matches TRBD2 (5 bases). From germline, CDR1 is SNHLY and CDR2 FYNNEI. The CDR3 is 15 residues long. The V and J ends lost 6 bases and 0 bases respectively, with 12 bases between them. The CDR3 region has the DNA TGTGCCAGCAGACCGAGCGGCGAAGCCAAAAACATTCAGTACTTC. It is translated as CASRPSGEAKNIQYF.

This clone was seen repeatedly, ten times or more. This chain uses TRBV4-3 with TRBJ2-6, with D possibly matching TRBD1 (6 bases). This CDR3 spans 16 amino acids. CDR1 is LGHNA and CDR2 is YSLEER in the germline V gene. V was shortened by 0 bases and J by 1 base, with 7 bases between the two germline ends. The CDR3 DNA is TGCGCCAGCAGCCAAGAAACAGGGTCTGGGGCCAACGTCCTGACTTTC. Protein product: CASSQETGSGANVLTF.

This clone was observed many times. V gene TRBV4-2 combines with J gene TRBJ2-3; no clear D gene. The V end lost 4 bases, the J end lost 0 bases, and 20 bases lay between the germline ends. This CDR3 spans 18 amino acids. Germline CDR1 LGHNA, CDR2 YNFKEQ. This chain's CDR3 is CASSPTLDSSLSTDTQYF. In nucleotides, the CDR3 is TGTGCCAGCAGCCCCACCCTCGACTCGAGCCTCAGCACAGATACGCAGTATTTT.

This clone was seen many times. The chain is built from TRBV6-2 or TRBV6-3 and TRBJ2-2, with 13 nucleotides matching TRBD2. CDR3 size: 16 residues. V shed 9 bases and J 5 bases; nucleotides not matched to a gene: 9. CDR1 and CDR2 (germline): MNHEY, SVGEGT. CDR3 DNA: TGTGCCAGTATTAGCGGGACTAGCGGGGTTACCGGGGAGCTGTTTTTT. Translated, it gives CASISGTSGVTGELFF.

The chain carries TRBV11-3 and TRBJ2-3; 9 nucleotides line up with TRBD2. The V gene end was trimmed by 0 bases and the J gene end by 12 bases; junction bases not matched to a gene: 13. The CDR3 has 16 amino acids. CDR1 and CDR2 from the germline V gene are SGHNT and YENEEA. The CDR3 spells CASSLDLAGGPTPQYF. For the CDR3, the DNA is TGTGCCAGCAGCTTAGATTTGGCGGGGGGGCCGACCCCTCAGTATTTT.

This clone was counted ten times or more. The chain carries TRBV5-6 and TRBJ1-2; D remains ambiguous. Trimming cost V 2 bases and J 8 bases, with 13 bases left between them. The germline CDR1 and CDR2 sequences are SGHDT and YYEEEE. CDR3 length: 13 amino acids. DNA for the CDR3: TGTGCCAGCAGCTTTGGTAGGCAGGTCGGCTACACCTTC. Translated, it gives CASSFGRQVGYTF.

This clone was observed at least ten times. This sequence joins TRBV7-2 and TRBJ2-2, with TRBD2 identical over 7 bases. The CDR3 runs 14 residues. Trimming took 5 bases from V and 1 from J; bases not matched to a gene: 1. Germline V CDR1 and CDR2: SGHTA, FQGNSA. The CDR3 is CASSGRGNTGELFF. The CDR3 DNA is TGTGCCAGCAGCGGGAGGGGGAACACCGGGGAGCTGTTTTTT.

This chain connects TRBV9 to TRBJ1-5; D is uncertain. The CDR3 runs 13 residues. CDR1 is SGDLS and CDR2 is YYNGEE in the germline V gene. Trimming pared 0 bases from V and 5 bases from J, leaving 6 bases between. The CDR3 DNA sequence: TGTGCCAGCAGCGTAGACGGGTATCAGCCCCAGCATTTT. Translating it yields CASSVDGYQPQHF.

This clone has a count of ten or more. This chain links TRBV5-1 with TRBJ2-1; 12 bases match TRBD2. The V gene's germline CDR1 is SGHRS and CDR2 YFSETQ. The CDR3 is made up of 20 amino acids. Trimming removed 1 base from V and 7 bases from J; junction bases left unmatched: 18. The CDR3 reads CASSLLLSSGGAHEGNEQFF. CDR3 DNA sequence: TGCGCCAGCAGCTTGCTTTTATCTAGCGGGGGGGCCCACGAAGGGAATGAGCAGTTCTTC.

In its sample, this clone was seen many times. The J gene is TRBJ1-1, the V gene TRBV4-1, with 9 bases matching TRBD1. Trimming took 0 bases from V and 5 from J; bases not matched to a gene: 10. The CDR3 totals 17 residues. From germline, CDR1 is MGHRA and CDR2 YSYEKL. This CDR3 reads CASSQDYGQGMRTEAFF. The DNA for the CDR3 is TGCGCCAGCAGCCAAGATTACGGACAGGGGATGAGGACTGAAGCTTTCTTT.

Ten or more counts support this clone. The rearrangement joins TRBV7-9 to TRBJ2-7; unclear D gene. Trimming stripped 2 bases from V and 6 bases from J, with 11 bases between. Germline V CDR1 and CDR2: SEHNR, FQNEAQ (reference sequence). The CDR3 loop spans 13 amino acids. The CDR3 region is CASSLFYRSEQYF. The CDR3 bases are TGTGCCAGCAGCTTATTCTACCGATCCGAGCAGTACTTC.

This clone was picked up a small number of times. One end of the junction is discordant with germline, which a read error may explain. The chain joins TRBV4-1 to TRBJ2-1; 11 bases align to TRBD2. Germline-derived CDR1 and CDR2 are MGHRA and YSYEKL. This CDR3 comprises 17 residues. CDR3 in DNA: TGCACCAGCAGCCGGAGCCTCAGACTAGCGGGGTACAATGAGCAGTTCTTC. Amino acids: CTSSRSLRLAGYNEQFF.

By proportion, this clone is medium-sized. V gene TRBV2 combines with J gene TRBJ1-2, with TRBD1 identical over 10 bases. Germline V lookup: CDR1 SNHLY, CDR2 FYNNEI. The CDR3 loop spans 14 amino acids. Germline trimming cut 5 bases from V and 8 bases from J; bases unmatched to any gene: 8. The CDR3 reads CASSSGTGASGYTF. The CDR3 coding sequence is TGTGCCAGCAGTTCGGGGACAGGGGCCTCAGGCTACACCTTC.

This clone was observed at least ten times. The CDR3 nucleotides are TGCGCCAGCAGCCAATTCCCCTTTCGACGGGGGAAGTTCGATGAGCAGTTCTTC. It specifies CASSQFPFRRGKFDEQFF. The V and J genes are TRBV4-1 and TRBJ2-1; D may be TRBD2 (6 bases). The CDR3 runs 18 residues. The V gene's germline CDR1 is MGHRA and CDR2 YSYEKL. Trimming left V 2 bases short and J 8 bases short, with 25 bases between.